This TCR beta chain was sequenced for a study of CD8 T cells in Susac syndrome (dated by TCRdb to between 2019 and 2020). Regarding the research as a whole: Whether CD8+ T cell activation and differentiation in Susac syndrome was antigen driven was tested using repertoire sequencing. Broader findings and caveats from the paper: The number of individuals in the TCR sequencing and HLA analysis was acknowledged as relatively small.

RNA was extracted using the RNeasy kit, and roughly 0.45 to 1 microgram was reverse transcribed with random hexamers. TCR beta CDR3 regions were amplified with the immunoSEQ multiplex PCR assay covering 54 Vbeta and 13 Jbeta segments. To correct PCR amplification bias, a synthetic template baseline was used for both primer optimization and computational correction. In the original analysis: Reads were assigned to V, D and J genes according to IMGT and analyzed in immunoSEQ Analyzer, with only productive sequences retained. Clonality was computed as one minus Shannon entropy normalized by log2 of the number of productive unique sequences. For each patient and control, public and private clones were evaluated among the 100 most prevalent clones. Clones were defined as Susac-specific when absent from the healthy and MS cohorts, from approximately 970 published viral clones and from other ImmuneACCESS disease sequences. TCRdb reprocessing: public reads trimmed at Q25 with fastp, clones called with MiXCR, in-frame beta chains kept. All rows with the same CDR3 protein become a single entry with the most common DNA and genes. What appears here as the V and J calls and clone size reflects TCRdb's work, not the paper's. The sample has some 190,000 distinct CDR3 sequences on record, roughly 94% of them singletons. The ten most abundant clones make up around 0.1% of the sample.

Peripheral blood CD8+ and CD4+ T cells from healthy donors, Susac syndrome patients and multiple sclerosis patients were profiled by high-throughput TCR beta sequencing. Healthy donors were age- and sex-matched controls. Bulk CD8+ and CD4+ T cells were purified magnetically by negative isolation, whereas CD8+ TEMRA cells were enriched by FACS. Blood was collected in EDTA tubes and processed within 24 hours, with PBMCs isolated through density gradient centrifugation. PBMCs intended for TCR sequencing were frozen in liquid nitrogen and were later thawed in a 37 degrees C water bath. The sorted or isolated CD4+, CD8+ and CD8+ TEMRA cells reached a purity of at least 90%. For this clonotype: Its specific antigen is unknown. No much larger clone exists at a distance of one base, and base qualities are not known.

Trimming costs V 3 bases and J 8 bases, and their ends lie 16 bases apart. As encoded in the germline V gene, CDR1 is MGHRA while CDR2 is YSYEKL. The CDR3 numbers 14 residues from cysteine through phenylalanine. Only the CDR3 part of the read is kept: 42 bases, read in frame from the first base. The sequenced sample was CD4+ T cells from PBMCs. This sequence was found in a human donor in good health. The chain links TRBV4-1 with TRBJ1-2; the best D guess is TRBD1, with 5 bases matching. In nucleotides, the sequence is TGCGCCAGCAGCCAGAACACAGGAGGCCCGGGCTACACCTTC. The resulting protein is CASSQNTGGPGYTF.